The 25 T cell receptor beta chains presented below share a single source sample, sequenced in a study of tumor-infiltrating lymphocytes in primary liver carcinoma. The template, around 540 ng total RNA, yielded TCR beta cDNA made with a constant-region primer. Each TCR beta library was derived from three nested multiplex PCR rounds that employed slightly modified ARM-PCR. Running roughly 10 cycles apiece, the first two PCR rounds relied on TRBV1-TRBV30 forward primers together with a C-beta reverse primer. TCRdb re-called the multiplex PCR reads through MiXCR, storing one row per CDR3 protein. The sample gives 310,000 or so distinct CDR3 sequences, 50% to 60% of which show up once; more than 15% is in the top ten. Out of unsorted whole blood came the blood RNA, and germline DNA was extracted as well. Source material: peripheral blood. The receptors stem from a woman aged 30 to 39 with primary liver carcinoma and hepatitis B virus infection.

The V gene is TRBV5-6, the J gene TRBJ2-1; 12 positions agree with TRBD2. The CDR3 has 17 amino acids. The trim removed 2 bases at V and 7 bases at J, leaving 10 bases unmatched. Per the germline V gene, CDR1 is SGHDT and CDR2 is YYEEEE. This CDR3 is CASSFLTSGRTYNEQFF. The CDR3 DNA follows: TGTGCCAGCAGCTTCCTTACTAGCGGGAGGACTTATAATGAGCAGTTCTTC.

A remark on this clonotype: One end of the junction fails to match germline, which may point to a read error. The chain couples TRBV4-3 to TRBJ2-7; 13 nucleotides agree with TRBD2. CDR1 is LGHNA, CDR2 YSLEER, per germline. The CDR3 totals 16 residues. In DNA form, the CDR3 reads TGTGCCAGCAGCCAAGAGACTAGCGGGGGGTATTACGAGCAGTACTTC. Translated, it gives CASSQETSGGYYEQYF.

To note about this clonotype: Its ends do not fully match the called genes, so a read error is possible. The CDR3 nucleotides are TGTGCCAGCAGCGGACACAACACCTGGGAGCTGTTTTTT. Encoded protein: CASSGHNTWELFF. The chain carries TRBV6-5 and TRBJ2-2; weak D call: TRBD1 (5 bases). Germline-derived CDR1 and CDR2 are MNHEY and SVGAGI. This CDR3 has 13 amino acids.

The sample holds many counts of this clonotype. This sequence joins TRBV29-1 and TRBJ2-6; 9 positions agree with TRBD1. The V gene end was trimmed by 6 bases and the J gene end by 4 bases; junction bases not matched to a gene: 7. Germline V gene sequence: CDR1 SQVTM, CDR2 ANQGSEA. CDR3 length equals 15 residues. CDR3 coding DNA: TGCAGCGTCCGGACAGGGGCAGGGGGGGCCAACGTCCTGACTTTC. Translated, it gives CSVRTGAGGANVLTF.

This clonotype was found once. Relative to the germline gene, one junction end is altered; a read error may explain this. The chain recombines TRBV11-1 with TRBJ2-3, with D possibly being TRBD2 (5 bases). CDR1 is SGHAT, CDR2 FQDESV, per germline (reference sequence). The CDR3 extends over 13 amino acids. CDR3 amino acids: CASNLTITDTQYF. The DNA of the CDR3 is TGTGCCAGCAACTTGACTATCACAGATACACAGTATTTT.

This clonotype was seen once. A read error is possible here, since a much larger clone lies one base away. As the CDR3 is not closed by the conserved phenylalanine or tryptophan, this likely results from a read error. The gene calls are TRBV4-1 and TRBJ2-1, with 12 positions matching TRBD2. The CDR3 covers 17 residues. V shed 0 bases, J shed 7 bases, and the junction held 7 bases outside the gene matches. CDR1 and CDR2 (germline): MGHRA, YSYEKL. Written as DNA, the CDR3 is TGCGCCAGCAGCCAAGACGCAGGACTAGCGGGATGGAATGAGCAGTTCCTC. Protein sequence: CASSQDAGLAGWNEQFL.

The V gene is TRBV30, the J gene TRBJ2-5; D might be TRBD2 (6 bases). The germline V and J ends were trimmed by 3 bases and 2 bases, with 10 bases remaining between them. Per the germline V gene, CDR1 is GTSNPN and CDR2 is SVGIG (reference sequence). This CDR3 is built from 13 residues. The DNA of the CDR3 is TGTGCCTGGAGCCGGGACTTTCAAGAGACCCAGTACTTC. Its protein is CAWSRDFQETQYF.

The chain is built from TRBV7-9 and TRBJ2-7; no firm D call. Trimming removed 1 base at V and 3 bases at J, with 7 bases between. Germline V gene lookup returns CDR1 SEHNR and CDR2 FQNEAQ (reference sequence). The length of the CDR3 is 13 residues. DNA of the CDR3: TGTGCCAGCAGCTTAGTTCAGAGCTACGAGCAGTACTTC. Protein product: CASSLVQSYEQYF.

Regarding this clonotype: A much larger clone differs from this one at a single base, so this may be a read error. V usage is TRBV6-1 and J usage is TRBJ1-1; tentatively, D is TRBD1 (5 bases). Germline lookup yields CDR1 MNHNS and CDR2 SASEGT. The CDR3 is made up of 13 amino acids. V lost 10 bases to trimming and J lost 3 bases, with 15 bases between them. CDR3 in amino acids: CAIKSGEYTEAFF. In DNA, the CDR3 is TGTGCCATAAAGTCGGGGGAGTACACTGAAGCTTTCTTT.

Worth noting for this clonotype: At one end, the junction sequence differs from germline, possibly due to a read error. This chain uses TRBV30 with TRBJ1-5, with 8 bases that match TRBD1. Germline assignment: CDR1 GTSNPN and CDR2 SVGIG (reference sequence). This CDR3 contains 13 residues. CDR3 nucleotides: TGTGCCTGGAGTGAGACAGGGGTCAGCCCCCAGCTTTTT. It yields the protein CAWSETGVSPQLF.

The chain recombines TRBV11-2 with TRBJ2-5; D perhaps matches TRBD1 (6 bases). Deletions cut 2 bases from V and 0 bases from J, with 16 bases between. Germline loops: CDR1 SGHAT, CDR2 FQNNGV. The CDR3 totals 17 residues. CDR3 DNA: TGTGCCAGCAGCTTAATTCTAGAGGGGGTTCACCAAGAGACCCAGTACTTC. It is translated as CASSLILEGVHQETQYF.

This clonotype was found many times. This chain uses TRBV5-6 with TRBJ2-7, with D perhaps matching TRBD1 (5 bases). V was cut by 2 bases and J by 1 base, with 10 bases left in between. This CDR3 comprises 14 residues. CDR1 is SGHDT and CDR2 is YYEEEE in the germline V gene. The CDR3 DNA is TGTGCCAGCAGCTTTACCCAGGGTTCCTACGAGCAGTACTTC. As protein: CASSFTQGSYEQYF.

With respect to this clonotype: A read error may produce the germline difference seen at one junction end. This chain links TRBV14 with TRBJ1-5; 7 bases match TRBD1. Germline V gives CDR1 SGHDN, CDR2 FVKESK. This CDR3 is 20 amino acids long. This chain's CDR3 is CASSQGRPRQGAYSNQPQHF. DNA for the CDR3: TGTGCCAGCAGTCAAGGGCGGCCGAGACAGGGCGCATATAGCAATCAGCCCCAGCATTTT.

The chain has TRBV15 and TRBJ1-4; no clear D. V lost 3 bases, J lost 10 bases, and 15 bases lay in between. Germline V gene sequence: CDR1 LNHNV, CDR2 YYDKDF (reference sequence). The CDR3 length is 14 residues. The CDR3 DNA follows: TGTGCCACCAGCAGTCCCGCGGGGAGAGCAAAACTGTTTTTT. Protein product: CATSSPAGRAKLFF.

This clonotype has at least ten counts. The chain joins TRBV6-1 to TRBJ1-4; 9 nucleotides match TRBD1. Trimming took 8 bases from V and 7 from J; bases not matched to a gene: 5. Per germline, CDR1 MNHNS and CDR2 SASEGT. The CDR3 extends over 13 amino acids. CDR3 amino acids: CASDRGSAEKLFF. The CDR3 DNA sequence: TGTGCCAGCGACAGGGGGAGTGCTGAAAAACTGTTTTTT.

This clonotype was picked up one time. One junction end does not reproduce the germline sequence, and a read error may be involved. CDR3: CTSRRGPNTEAFF. The CDR3 DNA follows: TGTACCAGCAGGAGGGGTCCCAACACTGAAGCTTTCTTT. The chain joins TRBV6-5 to TRBJ1-1, with TRBD1 as a possible D gene (5 bases). Germline lookup yields CDR1 MNHEY and CDR2 SVGAGI. The CDR3 runs to 13 residues.

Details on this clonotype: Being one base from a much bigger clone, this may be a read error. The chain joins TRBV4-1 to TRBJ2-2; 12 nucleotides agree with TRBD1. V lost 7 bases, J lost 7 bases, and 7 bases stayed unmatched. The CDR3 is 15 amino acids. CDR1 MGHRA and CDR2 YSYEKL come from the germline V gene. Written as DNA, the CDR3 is TGCGCCAGCAACCCTGGGACAGGGGGCGTCGGGGAGCTGTTTTTT. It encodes CASNPGTGGVGELFF.

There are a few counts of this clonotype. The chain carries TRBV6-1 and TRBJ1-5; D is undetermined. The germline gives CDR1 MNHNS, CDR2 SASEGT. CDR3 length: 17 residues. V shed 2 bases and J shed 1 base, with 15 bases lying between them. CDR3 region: CASSESLGLASNQPQHF. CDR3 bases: TGTGCCAGCAGTGAAAGTTTAGGACTAGCAAGCAATCAGCCCCAGCATTTT.

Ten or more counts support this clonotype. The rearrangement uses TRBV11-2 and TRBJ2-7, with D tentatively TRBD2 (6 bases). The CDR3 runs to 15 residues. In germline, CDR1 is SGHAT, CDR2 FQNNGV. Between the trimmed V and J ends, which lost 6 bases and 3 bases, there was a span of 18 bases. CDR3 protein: CASRAPGLTLYEQYF. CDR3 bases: TGTGCCAGCAGGGCACCGGGACTTACACTCTACGAGCAGTACTTC.

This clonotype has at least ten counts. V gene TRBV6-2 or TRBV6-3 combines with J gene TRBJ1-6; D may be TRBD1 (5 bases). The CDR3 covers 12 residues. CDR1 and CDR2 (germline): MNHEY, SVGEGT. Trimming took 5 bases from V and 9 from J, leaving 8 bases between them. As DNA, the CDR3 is TGTGCCAGCAGTCGGGACCTTTCACCCCTCCACTTT. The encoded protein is CASSRDLSPLHF.

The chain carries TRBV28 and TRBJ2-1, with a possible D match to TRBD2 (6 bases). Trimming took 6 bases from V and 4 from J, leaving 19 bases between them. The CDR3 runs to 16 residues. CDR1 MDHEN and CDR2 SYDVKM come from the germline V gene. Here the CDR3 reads CASRDGLGEEYNEQFF. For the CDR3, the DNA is TGTGCCAGCAGGGATGGGCTAGGGGAGGAATACAATGAGCAGTTCTTC.

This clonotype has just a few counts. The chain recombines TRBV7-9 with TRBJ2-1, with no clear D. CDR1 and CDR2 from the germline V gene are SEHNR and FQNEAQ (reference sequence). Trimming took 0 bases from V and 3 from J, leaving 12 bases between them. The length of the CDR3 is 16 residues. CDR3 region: CASSLALGVSYNEQFF. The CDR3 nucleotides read TGTGCCAGCAGCTTAGCTCTAGGAGTGAGCTACAATGAGCAGTTCTTC.

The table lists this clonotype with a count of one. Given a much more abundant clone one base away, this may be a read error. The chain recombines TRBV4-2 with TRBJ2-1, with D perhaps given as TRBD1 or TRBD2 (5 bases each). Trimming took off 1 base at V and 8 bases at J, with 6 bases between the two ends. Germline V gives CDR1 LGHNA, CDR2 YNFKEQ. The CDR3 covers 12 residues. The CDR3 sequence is CASSQVGDEQFF. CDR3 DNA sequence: TGTGCCAGCAGCCAAGTGGGGGATGAGCAGTTCTTC.

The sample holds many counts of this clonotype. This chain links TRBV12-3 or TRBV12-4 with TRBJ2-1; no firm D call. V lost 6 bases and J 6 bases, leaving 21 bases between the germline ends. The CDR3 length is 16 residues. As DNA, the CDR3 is TGTGCCAGCAGAACTTTGATGGGCGGAGCTTTCAATGAGCAGTTCTTC. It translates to CASRTLMGGAFNEQFF.

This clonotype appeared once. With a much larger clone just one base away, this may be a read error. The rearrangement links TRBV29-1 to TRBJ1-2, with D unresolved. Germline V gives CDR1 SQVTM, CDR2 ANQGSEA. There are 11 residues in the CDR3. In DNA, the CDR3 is TGCAGCATTGATGGCAGCTATGGCTACACCTTC. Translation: CSIDGSYGYTF.